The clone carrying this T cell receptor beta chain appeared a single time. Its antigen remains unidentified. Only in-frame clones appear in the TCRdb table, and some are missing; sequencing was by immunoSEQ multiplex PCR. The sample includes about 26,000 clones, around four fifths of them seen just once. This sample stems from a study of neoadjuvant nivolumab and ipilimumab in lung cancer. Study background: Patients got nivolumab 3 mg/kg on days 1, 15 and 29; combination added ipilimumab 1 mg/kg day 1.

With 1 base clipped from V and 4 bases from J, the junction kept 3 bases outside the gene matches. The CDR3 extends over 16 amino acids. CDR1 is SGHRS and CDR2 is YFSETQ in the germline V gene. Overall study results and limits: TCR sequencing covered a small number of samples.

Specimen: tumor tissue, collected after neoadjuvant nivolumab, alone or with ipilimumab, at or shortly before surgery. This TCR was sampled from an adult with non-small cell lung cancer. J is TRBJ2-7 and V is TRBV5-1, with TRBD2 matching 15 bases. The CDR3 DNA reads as TGCGCCAGCAGCTTGCAGGGACTAGCGGGAGGATACGAGCAGTACTTC. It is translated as CASSLQGLAGGYEQYF.